This T cell receptor (beta chain) originates from a study of blood T cells in healthy people across ages. Study-wide findings and caveats: When set beside aged donors, long-lived donors presented more naive CD4+ cells and higher diversity. Unsorted PBMC input precluded a conclusive naive versus antigen-experienced comparison.

The second PCR ran 7 to 11 cycles with a sample-barcoded 5' primer and J-beta primers. TCRdb processed the 5' RACE reads anew with MiXCR; each CDR3 protein has one entry. The sample has roughly 900,000 distinct CDR3 sequences, under 35% seen once. J was trimmed by 9 bases and V by 2 bases; bases with no gene match: 7. Germline lookup yields CDR1 SGHTA and CDR2 FQGTGA. The CDR3 has 15 residues. As to this clonotype: Its antigen is not known.

The V gene is TRBV7-3, the J gene TRBJ2-1; 10 bases map to TRBD2. This clonotype originated in a woman older than 75 in good health. The sequenced sample was blood. The DNA of the CDR3 is TGTGCCAGCAGCTTACGAGCGGGGGGGCCCGGTGAGCAGTTCTTC. Its protein product is CASSLRAGGPGEQFF.